These 25 T cell receptor beta chains came from one sample sequenced in a study of a mutant IDH1 vaccine in newly diagnosed glioma. Time point specified: week 11, during vaccination. Vaccination used 300 ug of mutant IDH1 20-mer peptide per dose, with topical imiquimod. The data were produced by immunoSEQ multiplex PCR, yet TCRdb's version contains in-frame clones alone and is incomplete. The data hold fewer than 75,000 clones, with 70% to 85% observed a single time. No cognate antigen is known for these TCRs. Sequencing used PBMCs, obtained from a glioma patient whose treatment included an IDH1 peptide vaccine. The origin of the receptors is a woman aged 45-60 years with glioma.

This chain connects TRBV5-6 to TRBJ1-5; 7 bases align to TRBD1. Germline trimming cut 4 bases from V and 1 base from J; bases unmatched to any gene: 5. The CDR3 consists of 15 residues. Germline V lookup: CDR1 SGHDT, CDR2 YYEEEE. Here the CDR3 reads CASSLSTGSNQPQHF. The CDR3 DNA reads TGTGCCAGCAGCCTGTCGACAGGGAGCAATCAGCCCCAGCATTTT.

Only one count was recorded for this clone. V gene TRBV4-1 combines with J gene TRBJ2-5; D gene uncertain. The CDR3 spans 13 residues. Germline CDR1 reads MGHRA; CDR2 reads YSYEKL. V lost 1 base to trimming and J lost 7 bases, with 10 bases between them. CDR3 loop: CASSQGNTGTQYF. For the CDR3, the DNA is TGCGCCAGCAGCCAAGGGAACACTGGGACCCAGTACTTC.

In its sample, this clone was seen once. The CDR3 spells CASSLGQGSYEQYF. CDR3 nucleotide sequence: TGCGCCAGCAGCCTCGGACAGGGCTCGTACGAGCAGTACTTC. V gene TRBV4-1 combines with J gene TRBJ2-7; 8 bases match TRBD1. The V gene's germline CDR1 is MGHRA and CDR2 YSYEKL. V trimming: 4 bases; J trimming: 4 bases; junction bases outside the gene matches: 6. The CDR3 is 14 residues long.

The chain is built from TRBV10-3 and TRBJ1-2; TRBD1 agrees at 7 bases. Losses at the gene ends were 7 bases for V and 3 bases for J; bases not matched to a gene: 5. The length of the CDR3 is 13 residues. Germline CDR1 and CDR2: ENHRY and SYGVKD. CDR3 nucleotides: TGTGCCATCACTACAGGGGAAGACTATGGCTACACCTTC. Translation: CAITTGEDYGYTF.

V gene TRBV29-1 combines with J gene TRBJ2-2; the D is unclear. Germline V lookup: CDR1 SQVTM, CDR2 ANQGSEA. V was trimmed by 3 bases and J by 2 bases, leaving 7 bases between them. The length of the CDR3 is 13 residues. The DNA for the CDR3 is TGCAGCGTTGAGGACCCTAACACCGGGGAGCTGTTTTTT. The encoded protein is CSVEDPNTGELFF.

This rearrangement joins TRBV5-1 to TRBJ2-5; D perhaps matches TRBD1 (6 bases). The germline V gene encodes CDR1 SGHRS and CDR2 YFSETQ. V lost 4 bases to trimming and J lost 4 bases, with 14 bases between them. CDR3 length equals 14 residues. The CDR3 coding sequence is TGCGCCAGCAGCCCCGAGGACAGCGGAGAGACCCAGTACTTC. Protein sequence: CASSPEDSGETQYF.

This chain links TRBV5-1 with TRBJ1-2, with unresolved D. The germline V gene has CDR1 SGHRS and CDR2 YFSETQ. This CDR3 contains 14 residues. The V and J ends lost 2 bases and 4 bases respectively, with 12 bases between them. DNA of the CDR3: TGCGCCAGCAGCTTAACGACTGAGCCCTATGGCTACACCTTC. Amino acids: CASSLTTEPYGYTF.

V usage is TRBV30 and J usage is TRBJ1-6, with 9 bases that match TRBD1. Germline V gene data show CDR1 as GTSNPN and CDR2 as SVGIG (reference sequence). This CDR3 has 17 amino acids. The V gene end was trimmed by 0 bases and the J gene end by 9 bases; junction bases not matched to a gene: 12. CDR3 amino acids: CAWSVLTGGNNGSPLHF. DNA for the CDR3: TGTGCCTGGAGTGTACTTACAGGGGGCAATAATGGTTCACCCCTCCACTTT.

This chain joins TRBV27 and TRBJ2-5; D not resolved. Germline V gene lookup returns CDR1 MNHEY and CDR2 SMNVEV (reference sequence). Trimming cost V 4 bases and J 6 bases, with 6 bases left between them. This CDR3 is built from 11 residues. The CDR3 region has the DNA TGTGCCAGCAGTTCTGGAAAGACCCAGTACTTC. Protein: CASSSGKTQYF.

This clone is a singleton in its sample. This chain uses TRBV6-6 with TRBJ1-6; D gene unclear. CDR1 and CDR2 (germline): MNHNY, SVGAGI (reference sequence). The CDR3 spans 15 residues. Trimming cost V 4 bases and J 7 bases, with 14 bases left between them. The CDR3 protein is CASSSLLLGNSPLHF. The DNA for the CDR3 is TGTGCCAGCAGTTCCCTCCTGCTTGGAAATTCACCCCTCCACTTT.

The chain recombines TRBV6-1 with TRBJ2-3; the D gene is possibly TRBD2 (5 bases). Germline V gene sequence: CDR1 MNHNS, CDR2 SASEGT. The CDR3 spans 13 residues. V shed 9 bases and J shed 1 base, with 11 bases lying between them. CDR3 amino acids: CASTSDGTDTQYF. CDR3 sequence (DNA): TGTGCCAGTACTAGTGACGGCACAGATACGCAGTATTTT.

The chain uses TRBV7-9 and TRBJ1-1, with D hard to call. CDR1 is SEHNR and CDR2 is FQNEAQ in the germline V gene (reference sequence). V lost 6 bases and J 10 bases, leaving 18 bases between the germline ends. This CDR3 region has 13 residues. Here the CDR3 reads CASRPGVGRVAFF. CDR3 DNA: TGTGCCAGCAGACCCGGGGTGGGTCGCGTAGCTTTCTTT.

On this clone: The same CDR3 arises from other DNA sequences in this sample as well. This chain connects TRBV19 to TRBJ1-2; TRBD1 agrees at 8 bases. Unmatched junction bases numbered 3, after V lost 6 bases and J lost 3 bases. The CDR3 totals 13 residues. Looked up from germline, CDR1 is LNHDA and CDR2 is SQIVND (reference sequence). CDR3 sequence (DNA): TGTGCCAGTAGCCCGGACAGGGACTATGGCTACACCTTC. This sequence encodes CASSPDRDYGYTF. The full variable domain, rest sourced from reference TRBV19 and TRBJ1-2, is DGGITQSPKYLFRKEGQNVTLSCEQNLNHDAMYWYRQDPGQGLRLIYYSQIVNDFQKGDIAEGYSVSREKKESFPLTVTSAQKNPTAFYLCASSPDRDYGYTFGSGTRLTVV.

V is TRBV5-3 and J is TRBJ1-1; TRBD1 is a possible D gene (5 bases). TRBV5-3 is an ORF, with its function uncertain. V was cut by 0 bases and J by 1 base, with 16 bases left in between. The CDR3 is 17 amino acids. CDR3 nucleotides: TGTGCCAGAAGCTTGGACACCAGGGTGTTCGGGAACACTGAAGCTTTCTTT. Protein: CARSLDTRVFGNTEAFF.

This chain uses TRBV7-6 with TRBJ2-2; 8 bases map to TRBD2. Per the germline V gene, CDR1 is SGHVS and CDR2 is FNYEAQ. The CDR3 is 17 residues long. V was pared by 5 bases and J by 1 base, with 9 bases of the junction left unmatched. The chain's CDR3 is CASSVRGTSENTGELFF. The CDR3 bases are TGTGCCAGCAGCGTTAGAGGGACTAGTGAGAACACCGGGGAGCTGTTTTTT.

The chain combines TRBV11-3 with TRBJ1-4; D gene uncertain. This CDR3 has 14 amino acids. V lost 5 bases and J lost 5, with 12 bases in between. Germline assignment: CDR1 SGHNT and CDR2 YENEEA. CDR3 coding DNA: TGTGCCAGCAGCCAGACGGATTTGAATGAAAAACTGTTTTTT. It yields the protein CASSQTDLNEKLFF.

This chain connects TRBV5-1 to TRBJ1-1; D is perhaps TRBD1 (6 bases). Germline CDR1 and CDR2: SGHRS and YFSETQ. The CDR3 runs 14 residues. V was trimmed by 0 bases and J by 4 bases, leaving 10 bases between them. CDR3 bases: TGCGCCAGCAGCTTGGGGGGGGCCTCCACTGAAGCTTTCTTT. This translates into CASSLGGASTEAFF. Combining the CDR3 with reference TRBV5-1 and TRBJ1-1 gives the whole variable domain KAGVTQTPRYLIKTRGQQVTLSCSPISGHRSVSWYQQTPGQGLQFLFEYFSETQRNKGNFPGRFSGRQFSNSRSEMNVSTLELGDSALYLCASSLGGASTEAFFGQGTRLTVV.

CDR3 amino acids: CASSLQGGATEAFF. DNA of the CDR3: TGTGCCAGCAGCTTACAGGGTGGTGCCACTGAAGCTTTCTTT. V and J are TRBV7-9 and TRBJ1-1; the D gene is possibly TRBD1 (5 bases). Germline-derived CDR1 and CDR2 are SEHNR and FQNEAQ (reference sequence). The CDR3 has 14 amino acids. The ends were cut back, 2 bases at V and 4 bases at J, with 11 bases in the middle.

This chain connects TRBV28 to TRBJ1-5; D unclear. Germline assignment: CDR1 MDHEN and CDR2 SYDVKM. CDR3 length: 13 amino acids. The V end lost 4 bases, the J end lost 4 bases, and 8 bases lay between the germline ends. The CDR3 DNA is TGTGCCAGCAGTTCGACGGGGAATCAGCCCCAGCATTTT. Translated, it gives CASSSTGNQPQHF.

The V gene is TRBV5-1, the J gene TRBJ2-6; D might be TRBD1 or TRBD2, each matching 5 bases. The CDR3 length is 18 residues. The V gene's germline CDR1 is SGHRS and CDR2 YFSETQ. The V and J ends lost 0 bases and 0 bases respectively, with 13 bases between them. DNA for the CDR3: TGCGCCAGCAGCTTGGGAGGCAGGGAGTACTCTGGGGCCAACGTCCTGACTTTC. It codes for CASSLGGREYSGANVLTF. The full variable domain, completed using reference TRBV5-1 and TRBJ2-6, is KAGVTQTPRYLIKTRGQQVTLSCSPISGHRSVSWYQQTPGQGLQFLFEYFSETQRNKGNFPGRFSGRQFSNSRSEMNVSTLELGDSALYLCASSLGGREYSGANVLTFGAGSRLTVL.

This clone was picked up a small number of times. This chain links TRBV27 with TRBJ2-3; D might be TRBD1 (7 bases). The CDR3 runs to 15 residues. V was cut by 6 bases and J by 2 bases, with 15 bases left in between. Germline CDR1 is MNHEY and CDR2 is SMNVEV (reference sequence). The CDR3 region is CASSLLRGATDTQYF. The CDR3 DNA sequence: TGTGCCAGCAGCTTGCTCAGGGGGGCCACAGATACGCAGTATTTT.

The gene calls are TRBV7-8 and TRBJ2-4, with D perhaps TRBD2 (5 bases). V was shortened by 1 base and J by 1 base, with 14 bases between the two germline ends. Germline CDR1 SGHVS, CDR2 FQNEAQ. The CDR3 runs to 17 residues. CDR3 in DNA: TGTGCCAGCAGCTTAGAAGCGGCCGGGGTCGCCAAAAACATTCAGTACTTC. It is translated as CASSLEAAGVAKNIQYF.

The rearrangement joins TRBV15 to TRBJ2-7, with 8 bases identical to TRBD2. The CDR3 runs to 15 residues. Per germline, CDR1 LNHNV and CDR2 YYDKDF (reference sequence). J gave up 11 bases and V 0 bases, and 12 bases lay outside the gene matches. This chain's CDR3 is CATSRDLGGLGMEYF. The CDR3 nucleotides are TGTGCCACCAGCAGAGATCTAGGGGGACTAGGGATGGAGTACTTC.

The CDR3 loop is CASTRSGANVLTF. The DNA of the CDR3 is TGTGCCAGCACCCGATCTGGGGCCAACGTCCTGACTTTC. The rearrangement uses TRBV6-5 and TRBJ2-6; D uncertain. The CDR3 runs 13 residues. CDR1 is MNHEY and CDR2 is SVGAGI in the germline V gene. The V gene lost 7 bases and the J gene lost 1 base, with 5 bases spanning the gap.

J is TRBJ1-5 and V is TRBV19; D is possibly TRBD1 (6 bases). V gave up 3 bases and J gave up 1 base, with 7 bases separating them. From germline, CDR1 is LNHDA and CDR2 SQIVND (reference sequence). The CDR3 runs to 14 residues. CDR3 bases: TGTGCCAGTAGTATCGGACAGAGCAATCAGCCCCAGCATTTT. This codes for CASSIGQSNQPQHF.